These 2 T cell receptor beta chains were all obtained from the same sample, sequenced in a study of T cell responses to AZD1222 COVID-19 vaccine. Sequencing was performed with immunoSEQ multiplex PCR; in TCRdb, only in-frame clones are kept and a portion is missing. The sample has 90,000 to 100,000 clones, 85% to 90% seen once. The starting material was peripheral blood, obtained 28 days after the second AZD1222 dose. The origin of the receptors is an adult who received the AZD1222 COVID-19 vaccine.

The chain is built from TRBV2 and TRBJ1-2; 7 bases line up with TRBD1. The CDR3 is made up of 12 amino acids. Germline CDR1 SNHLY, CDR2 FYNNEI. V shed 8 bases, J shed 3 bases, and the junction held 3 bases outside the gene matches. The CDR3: CASVGTDYGYTF. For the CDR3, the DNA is TGTGCCAGCGTCGGGACAGACTATGGCTACACCTTC.

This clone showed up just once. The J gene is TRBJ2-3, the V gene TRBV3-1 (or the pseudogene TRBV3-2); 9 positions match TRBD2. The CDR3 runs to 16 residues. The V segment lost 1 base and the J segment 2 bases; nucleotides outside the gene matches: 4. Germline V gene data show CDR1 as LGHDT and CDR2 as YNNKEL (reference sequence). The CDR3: CASSQVLAGPTDTQYF. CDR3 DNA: TGTGCCAGCAGCCAAGTGCTAGCGGGGCCCACAGATACGCAGTATTTT.